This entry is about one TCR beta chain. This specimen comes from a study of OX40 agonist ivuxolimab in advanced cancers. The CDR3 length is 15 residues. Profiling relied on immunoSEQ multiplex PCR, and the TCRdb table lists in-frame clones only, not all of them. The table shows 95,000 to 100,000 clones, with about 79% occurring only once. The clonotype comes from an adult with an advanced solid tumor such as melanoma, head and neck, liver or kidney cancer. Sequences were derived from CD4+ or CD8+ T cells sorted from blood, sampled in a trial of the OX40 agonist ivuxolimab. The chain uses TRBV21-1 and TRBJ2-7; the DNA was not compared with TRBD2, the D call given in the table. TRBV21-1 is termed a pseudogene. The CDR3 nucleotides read TGTGCCAGCAGTACCACCGGGACTAGCGGGGGAGAGCAGTACTTC. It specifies CASSTTGTSGGEQYF.